Each of the 18 T cell receptor beta chains below was sequenced from the same sample in a study of beta chain features in type 1 diabetes. These receptors have no known antigen. Of the isolated RNA, all was reverse transcribed, and so the sequenced material was expressed TCRB transcripts. The repertoire was sequenced with immunoSEQ multiplex PCR; TCRdb's copy has only in-frame clones and lacks some. The sample lists 600,000 to 700,000 clones; over 10% were seen once. The study, taken as a whole, reports: Shorter TCRB CDR3s, moderately but significantly so, were found in Type 1 diabetes patients in all four CD4+ subsets.

Sequencing input: naive CD4+ T cells from blood. The source is a young man with type 1 diabetes.

This clone occurred a few times. The V gene is TRBV6-5, the J gene TRBJ2-1; TRBD2 matches at 9 bases. The length of the CDR3 is 15 residues. From germline, CDR1 is MNHEY and CDR2 SVGAGI. V shed 2 bases and J 6 bases; nucleotides not matched to a gene: 5. The DNA of the CDR3 is TGTGCCAGCAGTTACGGGCTAGCGGGGCCCAATGAGCAGTTCTTC. This encodes CASSYGLAGPNEQFF.

This clone was counted only a few times. The rearrangement joins TRBV19 to TRBJ1-1, with no clear D. The V end lost 7 bases, the J end lost 5 bases, and 11 bases lay between the germline ends. This CDR3 contains 12 residues. Germline V gives CDR1 LNHDA, CDR2 SQIVND (reference sequence). CDR3 residues: CASTSAATEAFF. In DNA, the CDR3 is TGTGCCAGTACCTCCGCGGCGACTGAAGCTTTCTTT.

This sequence joins TRBV4-1 and TRBJ2-7; unclear D gene. The ends were cut back, 0 bases at V and 1 base at J, with 10 bases in the middle. Germline assignment: CDR1 MGHRA and CDR2 YSYEKL. This CDR3 contains 15 residues. CDR3: CASSQDRRNSYEQYF. CDR3 sequence (DNA): TGCGCCAGCAGCCAAGATCGACGGAATTCCTACGAGCAGTACTTC.

This clone was seen a few times. This specimen includes other DNA sequences encoding the same CDR3. The chain links TRBV9 to TRBJ1-4; D is uncertain. CDR1 and CDR2 from the germline V gene are SGDLS and YYNGEE. Trimming left V 0 bases short and J 2 bases short, with 5 bases between. This CDR3 is built from 14 residues. CDR3 amino acids: CASSVAATNEKLFF. The CDR3 bases are TGTGCCAGCAGCGTAGCTGCCACTAATGAAAAACTGTTTTTT.

The rearrangement links TRBV7-8 to TRBJ2-5; tentative D call: TRBD1 (6 bases). CDR3 length equals 14 residues. Germline V lookup: CDR1 SGHVS, CDR2 FQNEAQ. The germline V and J ends were trimmed by 0 bases and 5 bases, with 10 bases remaining between them. The CDR3: CASSLASQGETQYF. The CDR3 DNA reads TGTGCCAGCAGCTTAGCGTCTCAGGGGGAGACCCAGTACTTC.

This clone has just a few counts. Written as DNA, the CDR3 is TGCGCCAGCAGCCAGGGGGAACTAGAGGATCAGCCCCAGCATTTT. This codes for CASSQGELEDQPQHF. V gene TRBV4-1 combines with J gene TRBJ1-5; D perhaps matches TRBD1 (5 bases). Germline-derived CDR1 and CDR2 are MGHRA and YSYEKL. Trimming left V 3 bases short and J 5 bases short, with 14 bases between. The CDR3 consists of 15 residues.

A few counts support this clone. CDR3 residues: CASSYRTPRGETQYF. For the CDR3, the DNA is TGTGCCAGCAGTTACCGCACCCCGCGGGGAGAGACCCAGTACTTC. This chain links TRBV6-5 with TRBJ2-5; D may be TRBD2 (6 bases). V lost 2 bases to trimming and J lost 4 bases, with 14 bases between them. CDR3 length: 15 amino acids. Germline CDR1 is MNHEY and CDR2 is SVGAGI.

V usage is TRBV19 and J usage is TRBJ1-5, with D possibly TRBD1 on 6 matching bases. The germline V and J ends were trimmed by 10 bases and 2 bases, with 12 bases remaining between them. Germline values: CDR1 LNHDA, CDR2 SQIVND (reference sequence). This CDR3 region has 13 residues. The CDR3 loop is CATQGVGNQPQHF. Written as DNA, the CDR3 is TGTGCCACACAGGGTGTAGGCAATCAGCCCCAGCATTTT.

The chain is built from TRBV4-1 and TRBJ2-1; either TRBD1 or TRBD2 may fit D (5 bases each). This CDR3 has 16 amino acids. Trimming took 7 bases from V and 4 from J, leaving 20 bases between them. Germline lookup yields CDR1 MGHRA and CDR2 YSYEKL. The DNA of the CDR3 is TGCGCCAGCACCCTTAATGGGCAGGGACCTTACAATGAGCAGTTCTTC. It specifies CASTLNGQGPYNEQFF.

A few counts support this clone. This sequence joins TRBV10-3 and TRBJ1-2; TRBD1 agrees at 9 bases. V trimming: 3 bases; J trimming: 2 bases; junction bases outside the gene matches: 7. Germline values: CDR1 ENHRY, CDR2 SYGVKD. The CDR3 has 16 residues. CDR3 DNA sequence: TGTGCCATCAGTGACCATTCCGGGACAGGGAACTATGGCTACACCTTC. Its protein is CAISDHSGTGNYGYTF.

This chain links TRBV4-1 with TRBJ1-5; perhaps TRBD1 as D (6 bases). Germline V gene lookup returns CDR1 MGHRA and CDR2 YSYEKL. This CDR3 is built from 16 residues. V was pared by 4 bases and J by 3 bases, with 16 bases between. The CDR3 sequence: CASSPRGGGINQPQHF. CDR3 in DNA: TGCGCCAGCAGCCCGAGGGGAGGGGGAATCAATCAGCCCCAGCATTTT.

This rearrangement joins TRBV6-5 to TRBJ1-1; weak D call: TRBD1 (6 bases). V dropped 5 bases and J dropped 11 bases, with 15 bases sitting between them. Per the germline V gene, CDR1 is MNHEY and CDR2 is SVGAGI. This CDR3 comprises 12 residues. The CDR3 protein is CASSPQGWEAFF. In DNA, the CDR3 is TGTGCCAGCAGTCCACAGGGCTGGGAGGCTTTCTTT.

J is TRBJ2-7 and V is TRBV5-4; the D gene is possibly TRBD1 (5 bases). In germline, CDR1 is SGHNT, CDR2 YYREEE (reference sequence). The CDR3 has 14 amino acids. Trimming took 2 bases from V and 3 from J, leaving 12 bases between them. DNA for the CDR3: TGTGCCAGCAGCTTTTTTGGGGCCAGCTACGAGCAGTACTTC. It specifies CASSFFGASYEQYF.

The V gene is TRBV27, the J gene TRBJ2-7, with 8 bases that match TRBD2. The CDR3 totals 16 residues. V lost 5 bases to trimming and J lost 3 bases; unmatched junction nucleotides: 12. Looked up from germline, CDR1 is MNHEY and CDR2 is SMNVEV (reference sequence). Here the CDR3 DNA reads TGTGCCAGCAGTCCCCCCGGGACTAGGCTTAACTACGAGCAGTACTTC. Amino acids: CASSPPGTRLNYEQYF.

This clone was picked up a small number of times. V usage is TRBV5-4 and J usage is TRBJ1-1; D is unresolved. The CDR3 consists of 13 residues. Per germline, CDR1 SGHNT and CDR2 YYREEE (reference sequence). V lost 0 bases to trimming and J lost 6 bases, with 9 bases between them. CDR3: CASSLGASSEAFF. Written as DNA, the CDR3 is TGTGCCAGCAGCTTGGGGGCATCCTCTGAAGCTTTCTTT.

The chain has TRBV18 and TRBJ1-2; D is unresolved. CDR3 length: 14 residues. Germline V gene data show CDR1 as KGHSH and CDR2 as LQKENI. The V and J ends lost 5 bases and 8 bases respectively, with 18 bases between them. As DNA, the CDR3 is TGTGCCAGCTCAGCCCAGGAGCTGTCGGGGGGCTACACCTTC. As protein: CASSAQELSGGYTF. Complete variable domain (other parts from reference TRBV18 and TRBJ1-2): NAGVMQNPRHLVRRRGQEARLRCSPMKGHSHVYWYRQLPEEGLKFMVYLQKENIIDESGMPKERFSAEFPKEGPSILRIQQVVRGDSAAYFCASSAQELSGGYTFGSGTRLTVV.

The J gene is TRBJ2-3, the V gene TRBV19; 7 bases line up with TRBD2. CDR1 LNHDA and CDR2 SQIVND come from the germline V gene (reference sequence). The CDR3 has 16 residues. V lost 8 bases and J lost 5; bases outside the gene matches: 16. The CDR3 nucleotides read TGTGCCAGTTCGAGTCCCGAGCGGGGCCGAGAAGATACGCAGTATTTT. Its translation is CASSSPERGREDTQYF. The full variable domain, with the rest looked up from reference TRBV19 and TRBJ2-3, is DGGITQSPKYLFRKEGQNVTLSCEQNLNHDAMYWYRQDPGQGLRLIYYSQIVNDFQKGDIAEGYSVSREKKESFPLTVTSAQKNPTAFYLCASSSPERGREDTQYFGPGTRLTVL.

The V gene is TRBV4-1, the J gene TRBJ2-7; TRBD1 matches at 8 bases. In germline, CDR1 is MGHRA, CDR2 YSYEKL. The CDR3 is 17 residues long. With 1 base clipped from V and 5 bases from J, the junction kept 13 bases outside the gene matches. CDR3 sequence: CASSQVGFGQGFHEQYF. DNA for the CDR3: TGCGCCAGCAGCCAAGTGGGGTTTGGACAGGGTTTCCACGAGCAGTACTTC.